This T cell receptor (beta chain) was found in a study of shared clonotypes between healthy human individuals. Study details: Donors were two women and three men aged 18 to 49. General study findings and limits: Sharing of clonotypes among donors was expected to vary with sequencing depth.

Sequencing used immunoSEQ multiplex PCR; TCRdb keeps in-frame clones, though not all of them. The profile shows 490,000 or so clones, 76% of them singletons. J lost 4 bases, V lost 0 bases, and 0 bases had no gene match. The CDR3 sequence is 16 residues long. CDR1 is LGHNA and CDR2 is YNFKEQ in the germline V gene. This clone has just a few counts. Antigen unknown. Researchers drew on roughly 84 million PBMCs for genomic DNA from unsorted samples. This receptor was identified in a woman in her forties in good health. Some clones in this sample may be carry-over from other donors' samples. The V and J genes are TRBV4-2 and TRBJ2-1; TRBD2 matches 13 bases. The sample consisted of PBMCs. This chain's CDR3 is CASSQELAGGYNEQFF. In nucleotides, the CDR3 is TGTGCCAGCAGCCAAGAACTAGCGGGAGGGTACAATGAGCAGTTCTTC.